These 23 T cell receptor beta chains originate from one sample sequenced in a study of tumor and adjacent non-tumor tissue in lung cancer. This sample's RNA came from whole unsorted tissue. This non-tumor lung sample came from over 3 cm beyond the tumor edge. A modified ARM-PCR protocol with three rounds of nested PCR amplified TCRbeta. TCRdb recomputed calls from the multiplex PCR reads with MiXCR, one row per CDR3 protein. The sample lists 100,000 or so distinct CDR3 sequences; 50% to 70% were seen once. Sequenced sample: distant non-tumor lung tissue. These receptors were obtained from a man younger than 45 with non-small cell lung cancer.

Of note for this clonotype: The junction and the germline gene differ at one end; a read error may be behind it. V and J are TRBV12-3 or TRBV12-4 and TRBJ2-5, with TRBD1 as a possible D gene (6 bases). The CDR3 is 16 amino acids. The CDR3 reads CACSTRDKESQETQYF. The CDR3 DNA reads as TGTGCCTGCAGTACCCGGGACAAGGAATCCCAAGAGACCCAGTACTTC.

This clonotype came up once. One end of the junction fails to match germline, which may point to a read error. The V and J genes are TRBV11-3 and TRBJ1-1; D unclear. Per the germline V gene, CDR1 is SGHNT and CDR2 is YENEEA. The CDR3 sequence is 15 residues long. The DNA for the CDR3 is TGTGTCAGCAGCTTCCGGGGAGGGTTGAACACTGAAACATTCTTT. It translates to CVSSFRGGLNTETFF.

The gene calls are TRBV11-2 and TRBJ2-3; D is ambiguous. V was pared by 5 bases and J by 6 bases, with 18 bases between. Germline V lookup: CDR1 SGHAT, CDR2 FQNNGV. This CDR3 has 15 residues. CDR3 nucleotide sequence: TGTGCCAGCAGCACCAGACGGTGGGCGACGGATACGCAGTATTTT. This translates into CASSTRRWATDTQYF.

This clonotype appeared once. The junction and the germline gene differ at one end; a read error may be behind it. This chain joins TRBV11-2 and TRBJ2-2; TRBD2 is a possible D gene (6 bases). The CDR3 spans 14 residues. Germline V gene data show CDR1 as SGHAT and CDR2 as FQNNGV. This CDR3 reads CACIRDGRWGEPFF. CDR3 coding DNA: TGTGCCTGCATCCGAGACGGCCGGTGGGGGGAGCCGTTTTTT.

The CDR3 loop is CSVKDGGGWYEQFF. CDR3 DNA: TGCAGCGTCAAAGACGGCGGGGGATGGTACGAGCAGTTCTTC. The chain uses TRBV29-1 and TRBJ2-1; 7 positions agree with TRBD2. Germline V gene lookup returns CDR1 SQVTM and CDR2 ANQGSEA. V shed 6 bases and J 10 bases; nucleotides not matched to a gene: 15. The CDR3 spans 14 residues.

With respect to this clonotype: Relative to the germline gene, one junction end is altered; a read error may explain this. This chain connects TRBV4-1 to TRBJ2-7; the D gene is possibly TRBD2 (5 bases). The CDR3 consists of 16 residues. CDR1 and CDR2 (germline): MGHRA, YSYEKL. The DNA for the CDR3 is TGCGCCAGCGGCCAAGATGAGAGAGGGTTGACCTATGAGCAGTACTTC. Encoded protein: CASGQDERGLTYEQYF.

V usage is TRBV20-1 and J usage is TRBJ1-2; unclear D gene. Per germline, CDR1 DFQATT and CDR2 SNEGSKA (reference sequence). The CDR3 spans 12 residues. The CDR3 DNA follows: TGCACTACTAGGAGAGCTAACTATGGCTACACCTTC. This gives the protein CTTRRANYGYTF.

Comment on this clonotype: One junction end disagrees with the germline gene, perhaps due to a read error. The chain recombines TRBV6-1 with TRBJ1-1; perhaps TRBD1 as D (6 bases). Germline V lookup: CDR1 MNHNS, CDR2 SASEGT. The CDR3 consists of 13 residues. CDR3 in amino acids: CASSLTGNTEAYF. The DNA for the CDR3 is TGTGCCAGCAGTCTCACAGGGAACACTGAAGCTTACTTT.

Of note for this clonotype: An end of the junction does not agree with germline; a read error may underlie this. The CDR3 spells CAGSYSSRGWGYTF. CDR3 nucleotides: TGTGCCGGCAGTTACTCGTCCAGGGGCTGGGGCTACACCTTC. The genes are TRBV6-5 and TRBJ1-2, with TRBD1 as a possible D gene (6 bases). Germline lookup yields CDR1 MNHEY and CDR2 SVGAGI. CDR3 length equals 14 residues.

On this clonotype itself: At one end the junction does not follow the germline gene, possibly because of a read error. V usage is TRBV11-2 and J usage is TRBJ1-1; tentative D call: TRBD1 (6 bases). The germline CDR1 and CDR2 sequences are SGHAT and FQNNGV. The CDR3 totals 11 residues. The CDR3 sequence: CDSSGGPEAFF. CDR3 DNA sequence: TGTGACAGCAGCGGGGGCCCTGAAGCTTTCTTT.

A note on this clonotype: One base away lies a much larger clone, so this may be a sequencing read error. The J gene is TRBJ2-2, the V gene TRBV4-1; 14 bases line up with TRBD2. V trimming: 6 bases; J trimming: 4 bases; junction bases outside the gene matches: 1. The CDR3 length is 15 residues. In germline, CDR1 is MGHRA, CDR2 YSYEKL. In DNA, the CDR3 is TGCGCCAGCAGGACTAGCGGGAGGGCCACCGGGGAGCTGTTTTTT. Protein: CASRTSGRATGELFF.

For this clonotype: A junction end diverges from the germline sequence, so it may reflect a read error. The chain couples TRBV29-1 to TRBJ1-2, with TRBD1 matching over 9 bases. Germline CDR1 is SQVTM and CDR2 is ANQGSEA. The CDR3 consists of 14 residues. The CDR3 region is CSVGGGQGTYGYTF. The CDR3 DNA follows: TGCAGCGTCGGCGGCGGACAGGGGACGTATGGCTACACATTC.

This clonotype has ten or more counts. The J gene is TRBJ1-2, the V gene TRBV6-5, with 8 nucleotides matching TRBD1. The ends lost 2 bases at V and 7 bases at J; junction bases unmatched: 6. The CDR3 sequence is 14 residues long. Germline CDR1 MNHEY, CDR2 SVGAGI. CDR3 in amino acids: CASSYGPGGSGYTF. CDR3 in DNA: TGTGCCAGCAGTTACGGCCCAGGGGGCTCTGGCTACACCTTC.

Notes on this clonotype: Possible read error: a much larger clone is one base away. The V call is TRBV12-3 or TRBV12-4, the J call TRBJ2-2, with TRBD2 matching 10 bases. V was pared by 6 bases and J by 4 bases, with 5 bases of the junction left unmatched. The CDR3 loop spans 15 amino acids. As DNA, the CDR3 is TGTGCCAGCAGCAGCGGGGGGGTGAGCACCGGGGAGCTGTTTTTT. Translation: CASSSGGVSTGELFF.

This clonotype appeared once. This may be a read error: a much more frequent sequence differs by one nucleotide. The rearrangement uses TRBV7-9 and TRBJ1-1; the match to TRBD1 covers 7 bases. Germline CDR1 SEHNR, CDR2 FQNEAQ (reference sequence). The CDR3 extends over 14 amino acids. For the CDR3, the DNA is TGTGTCAGCAGCCCAAACAGGGGATACACTGAAGCTTTCTTT. Translated: CVSSPNRGYTEAFF.

The rearrangement uses TRBV29-1 and TRBJ2-3; D uncertain. Germline V lookup: CDR1 SQVTM, CDR2 ANQGSEA. The length of the CDR3 is 13 residues. Trimming cost V 3 bases and J 7 bases, with 14 bases left between them. The CDR3 DNA follows: TGCAGCGTTGACCGCGGCGAAGTAAATACGCAGTATTTT. Protein: CSVDRGEVNTQYF.

This clonotype was seen repeatedly, ten times or more. The chain employs TRBV10-3 and TRBJ2-6; the D call may be TRBD1 or TRBD2 (5 bases each). Per the germline V gene, CDR1 is ENHRY and CDR2 is SYGVKD. V lost 3 bases to trimming and J lost 2 bases, with 11 bases between them. This CDR3 has 16 amino acids. The CDR3 nucleotides are TGTGCCATCAGTGATTCGAGGGGTGCTGGGGCCAACGTCCTGACTTTC. Its translation: CAISDSRGAGANVLTF.

With regard to this clonotype: Relative to the germline gene, one junction end is altered; a read error may explain this. The rearrangement uses TRBV20-1 and TRBJ2-3; the D gene is possibly TRBD2 (5 bases). CDR1 is DFQATT, CDR2 SNEGSKA, per germline (reference sequence). The CDR3 loop spans 14 amino acids. The CDR3 spells CSAVGVLVLDTHYF. For the CDR3, the DNA is TGCAGTGCAGTAGGCGTACTAGTTCTAGATACGCATTATTTT.

With respect to this clonotype: At one boundary the junction diverges from the germline segment, which might be a read error. V and J are TRBV11-2 and TRBJ2-3, with D hard to call. CDR1 and CDR2 (germline): SGHAT, FQNNGV. CDR3 length: 15 amino acids. CDR3 DNA: TGTGCCAGCAGCCCCGACGGGTTCCACACAGATACACAGTATTTT. This sequence encodes CASSPDGFHTDTQYF.

The chain is built from TRBV7-9 and TRBJ1-1; 7 nucleotides match TRBD1. There are 14 residues in the CDR3. Trimming removed 8 bases from V and 7 bases from J; junction bases left unmatched: 13. The V gene's germline CDR1 is SEHNR and CDR2 FQNEAQ (reference sequence). DNA of the CDR3: TGTGCCAGCCGTCGACAGGGAGGGGAAGGTGAAGCTTTCTTT. As protein: CASRRQGGEGEAFF.

Of note for this clonotype: The conserved final phenylalanine or tryptophan is absent from the CDR3, which likely points to a read error. The V call is TRBV20-1, the J call TRBJ2-7; D may match TRBD1 or TRBD2 (6 bases each). V dropped 6 bases and J dropped 5 bases, with 17 bases sitting between them. The CDR3 covers 13 residues. From germline, CDR1 is DFQATT and CDR2 SNEGSKA (reference sequence). CDR3 residues: CSAPGGARHEQYI. For the CDR3, the DNA is TGCAGTGCACCCGGGGGCGCACGCCACGAGCAGTACATC.

The chain carries TRBV6-1 and TRBJ1-6; D gene unclear. The CDR3 totals 13 residues. The germline V gene encodes CDR1 MNHNS and CDR2 SASEGT. Trimming pared 5 bases from V and 17 bases from J, leaving 19 bases between. The CDR3: CASSKGQNSPFHF. As DNA, the CDR3 is TGTGCCAGCAGTAAAGGTCAGAATTCGCCCTTCCACTTT.

A few counts support this clonotype. The V gene is TRBV20-1, the J gene TRBJ2-1; weak D call: TRBD1 (5 bases). The ends were cut back, 0 bases at V and 12 bases at J, with 15 bases in the middle. CDR3 length: 13 residues. Germline V lookup: CDR1 DFQATT, CDR2 SNEGSKA (reference sequence). Here the CDR3 DNA reads TGCAGTGCTAGAGACCCCAGACAGTTCGCGCAGTTCTTC. Translation gives CSARDPRQFAQFF.